These T cell receptor beta chains were read from a single sample in a study of CD8 T cells in ankylosing spondylitis. A single record per CDR3 protein comes from TCRdb applying MiXCR to the 5' RACE reads. This table holds approximately 340,000 distinct CDR3 sequences, around 15% found once. The sample consisted of blood, either unsorted or a sorted T cell fraction (not recorded which). These receptors all stem from a male donor with ankylosing spondylitis or in good health (not recorded which). The CDR3 runs from the conserved cysteine through the conserved F or W. D genes are given only for firm matches. Part of the rows lack a size; the others show once, few, many or a class for expanded clones.

TRBV29-1	TRBJ1-4	NA	NA	TGCAGCGTTCAGACCGCAACTAATGAAAAACTGTTTTTT	CSVQTATNEKLFF
TRBV24-1	TRBJ1-4	NA	few	TGTGCCACCAGTGATTTGGAGATGGACCGGGGACCTGAAAAACTGTTTTTT	CATSDLEMDRGPEKLFF
TRBV10-3	TRBJ2-7	NA	many	TGTGCCATCAGTTCCCAGGGGGGTTCCGACGAGCAGTACTTC	CAISSQGGSDEQYF
TRBV20-1	TRBJ2-1	TRBD2	NA	TGCAGTGCTCGCGGGGGGAGCGGGAGCGGTGAGCAGTTCTTC	CSARGGSGSGEQFF
TRBV5-1	TRBJ2-5	TRBD1	NA	TGCGCCAGCGGCCCGGGACAGAACCAAGAGACCCAGTACTTC	CASGPGQNQETQYF
TRBV6-2/TRBV6-3	TRBJ1-5	TRBD1	few	TGTGCCAGCAGTTCAGGGGGGCTACAGCCCCAGCATTTT	CASSSGGLQPQHF
TRBV6-2/TRBV6-3	TRBJ2-1	NA	few	TGTGCCAGCAGTTCCAGGGGCATCGAGCAGTTCTTC	CASSSRGIEQFF
TRBV4-1	TRBJ2-5	NA	NA	TGCGCCAGCAGCCGCCCCGGTCGAGGGGACGAAGAGACCCAGTACTTC	CASSRPGRGDEETQYF
TRBV5-1	TRBJ2-5	NA	few	TGCGCCAGCAGCGAGGGACGGGCCCAGTACTTC	CASSEGRAQYF
TRBV12-3/TRBV12-4	TRBJ2-3	TRBD1	NA	TGTGCCAGCAGATTACGACAGGGGGCCCCAGATACGCAGTATTTT	CASRLRQGAPDTQYF
TRBV6-1	TRBJ2-5	TRBD2	NA	TGTGCCAGCAGTCGTACTAGCGGGGGGGCCGGGGAGACCCAGTACTTC	CASSRTSGGAGETQYF
TRBV15	TRBJ2-1	TRBD2	few	TGTGCCACCAGTCCTACCGGGACTAGTAACGATGAGCAGTTCTTC	CATSPTGTSNDEQFF
TRBV5-1	TRBJ2-7	NA	NA	TGCGCCAGCAGCTTCGGAGCGGGCTACGAGCAGTACTTC	CASSFGAGYEQYF
TRBV24-1	TRBJ2-3	TRBD2	NA	TGTGCCACCAAACTAGCGGGAAGCACAGATACGCAGTATTTT	CATKLAGSTDTQYF
TRBV5-1	TRBJ1-3	NA	NA	TGCGCCAGCAGCTTCGAGGGACAAAACACCATATATTTT	CASSFEGQNTIYF
TRBV18	TRBJ1-1	TRBD1	few	TGTGCCAGTACCGGGACAGGGGGCGAAGCTTTCTTT	CASTGTGGEAFF
TRBV12-5	TRBJ1-2	TRBD1	few	TGTGCTAGTGGTTTGGAGGGGACAGGGTCTGGCTACACCTTC	CASGLEGTGSGYTF
TRBV15	TRBJ1-1	NA	few	TGTGCCACCAGCGACGGGGTCCCGAACACTGAAGCTTTCTTT	CATSDGVPNTEAFF
TRBV5-5	TRBJ2-7	TRBD1	NA	TGTGCCAGCAGCCTGATGAGGCAACAGGGGAACTACGAGCAGTACTTC	CASSLMRQQGNYEQYF
TRBV12-3/TRBV12-4	TRBJ2-5	TRBD1	NA	TGTGCCAGCAGCCCCCGGACAGGAAAGGCGACCCAGTACTTC	CASSPRTGKATQYF
TRBV12-3/TRBV12-4	TRBJ1-1	NA	NA	TGTGCCAGCAGTTTAAGGTCAGGGGTTGAAGCTTTCTTT	CASSLRSGVEAFF
TRBV19	TRBJ2-7	TRBD1	few	TGTGCCAGTTCTTCCAGACAGGGGAGGTACGAGCAGTACTTC	CASSSRQGRYEQYF
TRBV3-1	TRBJ2-5	TRBD2	NA	TGTGCCAGCAGCCCCTGGGACTACCCTGAAGAGACCCAGTACTTC	CASSPWDYPEETQYF
TRBV3-1	TRBJ1-1	TRBD1	NA	TGTGCCAGCAGCCAAGGCCCACAGGGGCTAAGGACTGAAGCTTTCTTT	CASSQGPQGLRTEAFF
TRBV19	TRBJ2-7	NA	few	TGTGCCAGTAGTATCGCACGGACGAGCTCCTACGAGCAGTACTTC	CASSIARTSSYEQYF
TRBV5-1	TRBJ2-3	TRBD2	NA	TGCGCCAGCAGCACCGGGACTAGCGGGCCCACAGATACGCAGTATTTT	CASSTGTSGPTDTQYF
TRBV15	TRBJ2-4	TRBD1	NA	TGTGCCACCAGCGAATTGGACAGGGGAGCCAAAAACATTCAGTACTTC	CATSELDRGAKNIQYF
TRBV7-2	TRBJ2-7	NA	NA	TGTGCCAGCAGTCAAAGGGAGACCTACGAGCAGTACTTC	CASSQRETYEQYF
TRBV2	TRBJ2-2	TRBD2	NA	TGTGCCAGCAGCCCGACTAGCGGCTACACCGGGGAGCTGTTTTTT	CASSPTSGYTGELFF
TRBV12-3/TRBV12-4	TRBJ2-3	NA	many	TGTGCCAGCACCGGGTGGGACGAAGGGGATACGCAGTATTTT	CASTGWDEGDTQYF
TRBV5-1	TRBJ2-1	TRBD2	NA	TGCGCCAGCAGCTTATCAGGGACTAGGGGTTTATCCTACAATGAGCAGTTCTTC	CASSLSGTRGLSYNEQFF
TRBV12-3/TRBV12-4	TRBJ2-1	TRBD2	many	TGTGCCAGCAGTTCCATATCCGGGAGGGGTCACAATGAGCAGTTCTTC	CASSSISGRGHNEQFF
TRBV4-1	TRBJ2-1	TRBD2	NA	TGCGCCAGCAGCCAAGACGGGAGGGCCTATGAGCAGTTCTTC	CASSQDGRAYEQFF
TRBV19	TRBJ2-2	NA	NA	TGTGCCAGTAGTAAAACAGACAGCCGCACCGGGGAGCTGTTTTTT	CASSKTDSRTGELFF
TRBV30	TRBJ2-3	NA	NA	TGTGCCTGGAGAGGTCCCGCTAGCACAGATACGCAGTATTTT	CAWRGPASTDTQYF
TRBV19	TRBJ2-1	TRBD2	many	TGTGCCAGTAGATATAGCGGGGGCTCCTACAATGAGCAGTTCTTC	CASRYSGGSYNEQFF
TRBV29-1	TRBJ2-3	NA	NA	TGCAGCGTTGAGCCGGCCCCAGATACGCAGTATTTT	CSVEPAPDTQYF
TRBV21-1	TRBJ2-7	NA	few	TGTGCCAGCAGCAAAGAGGAGGGCCACGCCTCCTACGAGCAGTACTTC	CASSKEEGHASYEQYF
TRBV4-1	TRBJ2-1	TRBD2	many	TGCGCCAGCAGCCAAGATAGAACTAGCGGGGACAATGAGCAGTTCTTC	CASSQDRTSGDNEQFF
TRBV5-1	TRBJ1-3	TRBD1	NA	TGCGCCAGCTCCCGGGACAGCGGACTCTCTGGAAACACCATATATTTT	CASSRDSGLSGNTIYF
TRBV28	TRBJ1-6	NA	NA	TGTGCCAGCAGCCTCAGAGGTAGGGGTAATTCACCCCTCCACTTT	CASSLRGRGNSPLHF
TRBV15	TRBJ2-3	NA	NA	TGTGCCACCAGCCCCCCCGGAGGGTCGGAAACGACTAGCACAGATACGCAGTATTTT	CATSPPGGSETTSTDTQYF
TRBV10-3	TRBJ2-5	NA	NA	TGTGCCATCGGGCTTGGGGAGACCCAGTACTTC	CAIGLGETQYF
TRBV7-2	TRBJ1-4	TRBD1	few	TGTGCCAGCAGCATTTCAGGGGGCAGCGGTGAAAAACTGTTTTTT	CASSISGGSGEKLFF
TRBV7-2	TRBJ2-7	TRBD2	few	TGTGCCAGCAGCCGGGAGGCTAGCGGAACCTACGAGCAGTACTTC	CASSREASGTYEQYF
TRBV5-8	TRBJ1-2	NA	few	TGTGCCAGCAGGGGTTTGGGACGGAGACCTGCTAACTATGGCTACACCTTC	CASRGLGRRPANYGYTF
TRBV11-2	TRBJ1-3	TRBD1	few	TGTGCCAGCAGTACCCCGCGGACAGGGGGAAACACCATATATTTT	CASSTPRTGGNTIYF
TRBV24-1	TRBJ2-1	TRBD2	many	TGTGCCACCAGTCTAGCGGGAGGGCAATACAATGAGCAGTTCTTC	CATSLAGGQYNEQFF
TRBV5-1	TRBJ2-3	TRBD2	NA	TGCGCCAGCAGCGTCGGCCTAGCGGGAGGGGATACAGATACGCAGTATTTT	CASSVGLAGGDTDTQYF
TRBV5-1	TRBJ2-7	NA	few	TGCGCCAGCAGCTTGGTCTGGGGCTGGGACGAGCAGTACTTC	CASSLVWGWDEQYF
TRBV6-1	TRBJ2-7	NA	NA	TGTGCCAGCAGCGAAGGATTCGGGGTACTGATCTCCTACGAGCAGTACTTC	CASSEGFGVLISYEQYF
TRBV5-6	TRBJ1-4	NA	NA	TGTGCCAGCAGCTTGCTTGGGGAGTGGACCGACAATGAAAAACTGTTTTTT	CASSLLGEWTDNEKLFF
TRBV29-1	TRBJ1-1	TRBD1	few	TGCAGCGTCCTGGGACAGGGGAACACTGAAGCTTTCTTT	CSVLGQGNTEAFF
TRBV5-1	TRBJ1-3	NA	NA	TGCGCCAGCAGCCCAACGACAAGGACCCAAAACACCATATATTTT	CASSPTTRTQNTIYF
TRBV11-2	TRBJ2-3	TRBD2	NA	TGTGCCAGCAGCTTAGGAGGGGGACTAGCGGGAGCGGGGGATACGCAGTATTTT	CASSLGGGLAGAGDTQYF